This T cell receptor beta chain originates from a study of T cells in Graves' hyperthyroidism and ophthalmopathy. A Clinical Activity Score of at least 3, a NOSPECS grade of at least 4 and a duration under 3 months were recorded in the ophthalmopathy patients. Exclusion followed for patients with uncontrolled infection, other autoimmune disease, pregnancy or lactation. In its sample, this clonotype was seen many times. It was RNA transcripts that yielded the amplified TCR beta CDR3 regions. An initial round of RT-PCR targeting the TCR CDR3 relied on the HTBI primer set. TCRdb used MiXCR to reprocess the multiplex PCR reads, holding one entry per CDR3 protein. In the table there are under 350,000 distinct CDR3 sequences, 15% to 20% of which are singletons. The CDR3 is 17 residues long. The junction had 9 bases not matched to a gene; V was cut back by 4 bases and J by 1 base. CDR1 KGHSH and CDR2 LQKENI come from the germline V gene.

V and J are TRBV18 and TRBJ2-3; 9 bases line up with TRBD2. The clonotype was recovered from a woman aged 55 to 70 with Graves' ophthalmopathy. Sequencing input: blood. This chain's CDR3 is CASSQNRAGGGTDTQYF. The CDR3 DNA reads as TGTGCCAGCTCACAAAACAGAGCGGGAGGTGGCACAGATACGCAGTATTTT.